This T cell receptor (beta chain) was identified in a study of shared clonotypes between healthy human individuals. The CDR3 runs to 15 residues. With 0 bases removed from V and 3 bases from J, the gap between germline ends came to 12 bases. CDR1 is SGHTA, CDR2 FQGNSA, per germline. The naive CD8 population came from CD45RO-negative cells selected for CCR7, without terminally differentiated effector memory CD45RA+ cells. Here immunoSEQ multiplex PCR was the method, and the copy in TCRdb shows in-frame clones only, minus some. This table has about 2 million clones, over 85% appearing once. Material for sequencing was naive CD8+ T cells sorted from blood. The chain couples TRBV7-2 to TRBJ2-7; D tentatively fits TRBD1 or TRBD2 (6 bases each). The clonotype originates from a young man in good health. CDR3 nucleotide sequence: TGTGCCAGCAGCTTAGCTCCCGGGGGCGGCTACGAGCAGTACTTC. This sequence encodes CASSLAPGGGYEQYF.